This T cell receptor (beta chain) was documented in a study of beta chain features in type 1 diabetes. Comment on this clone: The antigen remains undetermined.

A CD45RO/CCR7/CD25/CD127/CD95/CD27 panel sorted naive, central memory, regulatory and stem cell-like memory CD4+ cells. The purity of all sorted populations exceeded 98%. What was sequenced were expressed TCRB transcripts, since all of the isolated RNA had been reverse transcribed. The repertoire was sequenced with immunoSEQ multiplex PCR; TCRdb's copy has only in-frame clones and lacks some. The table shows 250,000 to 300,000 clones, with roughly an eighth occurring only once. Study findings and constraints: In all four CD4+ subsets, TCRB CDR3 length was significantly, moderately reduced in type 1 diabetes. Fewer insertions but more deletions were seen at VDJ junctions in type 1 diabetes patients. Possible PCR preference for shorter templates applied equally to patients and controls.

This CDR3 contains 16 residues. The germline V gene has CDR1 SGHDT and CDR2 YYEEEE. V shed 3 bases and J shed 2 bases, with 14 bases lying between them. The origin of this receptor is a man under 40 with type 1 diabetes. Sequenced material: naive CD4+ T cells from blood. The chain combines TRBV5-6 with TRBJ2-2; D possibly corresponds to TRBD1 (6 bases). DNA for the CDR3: TGTGCCAGCAGCTCTACAGGGTATTCTAACACCGGGGAGCTGTTTTTT. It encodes CASSSTGYSNTGELFF.